The next 10 T cell receptor beta chains were all read from a single sample in a study of T cells expressing NK-cell markers. TCRdb reprocessed the 5' RACE reads, keeping one entry per CDR3 protein, no DNA. The table gives roughly 150,000 distinct CDR3 sequences; the top ten clones make up about a fifth of it. Source material: blood T cells: a sorted CD56 or NKG2C T cell subset, CD4+ or CD8+ T cells, or bulk PBMC T cells (not recorded which). The receptors were gathered from a woman aged 18-70 years in good health.

The gene calls are TRBV5-5 and TRBJ1-2; as DNA is missing, the TRBD1 call by TCRdb cannot be tested. This CDR3 region has 14 residues. Germline-derived CDR1 and CDR2 are SGHKS and YYEKEE (reference sequence). The CDR3 loop is CASSVRDRGYGYTF.

V is TRBV2 and J is TRBJ1-5; the TCRdb call, TRBD1, lacks DNA for checking. CDR3 length: 13 residues. Germline loops: CDR1 SNHLY, CDR2 FYNNEI. The CDR3 loop is CASSEDRAQPQHF.

J is TRBJ2-7 and V is TRBV20-1; absent DNA, TCRdb's TRBD1 call cannot be checked. From germline, CDR1 is DFQATT and CDR2 SNEGSKA (reference sequence). The CDR3 contains 16 residues. This CDR3 is CSARDDGRGRSYEQYF.

This chain connects TRBV28 to TRBJ2-7; with no DNA, the TCRdb D assignment of TRBD2 cannot be verified. The CDR3 consists of 22 residues. Germline V gene data show CDR1 as MDHEN and CDR2 as SYDVKM. The CDR3 loop is CASSSTFKRIPGLAGLSYEQYF. Drawing the rest from reference TRBV28 and TRBJ2-7, the complete variable domain is DVKVTQSSRYLVKRTGEKVFLECVQDMDHENMFWYRQDPGLGLRLIYFSYDVKMKEKGDIPEGYSVSREKKERFSLILESASTNQTSMYLCASSSTFKRIPGLAGLSYEQYFGPGTRLTVT.

This chain uses TRBV7-7 with TRBJ2-2; TCRdb selects TRBD2, and the lack of DNA leaves this call unchecked. This CDR3 region has 14 residues. Germline V lookup: CDR1 SSHAT, CDR2 FNYEAQ (reference sequence). CDR3: CASSLELAPGELFF.

CDR3 sequence reads: CASTETRESSGANVLTF. V and J are TRBV7-3 and TRBJ2-6; TCRdb's D call, TRBD2, is unchecked because there is no DNA. There are 17 residues in the CDR3. Germline V gives CDR1 SGHTA, CDR2 FQGTGA.

The rearrangement links TRBV9 to TRBJ2-3; there is no DNA to check the TCRdb D call of TRBD2. The length of the CDR3 is 16 residues. CDR1 is SGDLS and CDR2 is YYNGEE in the germline V gene. The CDR3 protein is CASSPTSGGPTDTQYF.

This rearrangement joins TRBV5-6 to TRBJ1-4. The CDR3 loop spans 17 amino acids. Germline lookup yields CDR1 SGHDT and CDR2 YYEEEE. The CDR3 sequence: CASSLLRAQPDNEKLFF.

The chain employs TRBV15 and TRBJ2-3; TCRdb designates TRBD2, a call that cannot be tested without DNA. This CDR3 comprises 14 residues. Germline V CDR1 and CDR2: LNHNV, YYDKDF (reference sequence). CDR3 sequence: CATTRGRETDTQYF.

V gene TRBV6-1 combines with J gene TRBJ1-1; TCRdb's D gene call, TRBD1, goes unchecked for lack of DNA. The CDR3 is 13 residues long. CDR1 and CDR2 (germline): MNHNS, SASEGT. The CDR3 reads CASRDPDMDEAFF.